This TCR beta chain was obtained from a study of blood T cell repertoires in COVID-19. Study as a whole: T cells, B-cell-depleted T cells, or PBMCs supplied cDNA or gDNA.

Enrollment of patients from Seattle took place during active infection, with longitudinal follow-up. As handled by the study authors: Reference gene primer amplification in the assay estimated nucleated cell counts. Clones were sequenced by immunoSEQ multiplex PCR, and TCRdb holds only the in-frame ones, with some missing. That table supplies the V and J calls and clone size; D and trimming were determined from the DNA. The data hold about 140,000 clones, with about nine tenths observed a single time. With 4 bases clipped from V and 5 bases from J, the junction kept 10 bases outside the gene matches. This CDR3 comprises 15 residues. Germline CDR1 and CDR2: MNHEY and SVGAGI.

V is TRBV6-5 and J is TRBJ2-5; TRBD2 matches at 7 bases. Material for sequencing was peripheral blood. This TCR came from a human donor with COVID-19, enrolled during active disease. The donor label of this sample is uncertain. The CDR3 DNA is TGTGCCAGCAGTTTACAGCGGGGAACCCTGGAGACCCAGTACTTC. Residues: CASSLQRGTLETQYF.